Below, 8 T cell receptor beta chains from the same sample are listed, as sequenced in a study of identical twins. TCRdb processed the 5' RACE reads anew with MiXCR; each CDR3 protein has one entry. The data contain approximately 250,000 distinct CDR3 sequences, about 6.7% of them singletons. These same records also appear under a second study, on T cells expressing NK-cell markers.

Input material: CD8+ T cells sorted from blood. These receptors originate from a woman under 30 in good health.

The chain recombines TRBV14 with TRBJ2-6, with a possible D match to TRBD2 (5 bases). The CDR3 has 19 amino acids. Looked up from germline, CDR1 is SGHDN and CDR2 is FVKESK. V lost 5 bases and J 0 bases, leaving 20 bases between the germline ends. CDR3 amino acids: CASSLEGAVPTSGANVLTF. The CDR3 coding sequence is TGTGCCAGCAGCTTAGAGGGTGCGGTACCGACCTCTGGGGCCAACGTCCTGACTTTC.

The chain has TRBV5-6 and TRBJ1-2; D perhaps matches TRBD1 (6 bases). Looked up from germline, CDR1 is SGHDT and CDR2 is YYEEEE. V gave up 4 bases and J gave up 6 bases, with 16 bases separating them. The CDR3 consists of 14 residues. CDR3 coding DNA: TGTGCCAGCAGCCCGACTACAGGGATTCATGGCTACACCTTC. This codes for CASSPTTGIHGYTF.

This clonotype was seen more than once but under ten times. CDR3 residues: CASGQLEGYTF. CDR3 bases: TGTGCCAGCGGACAGCTGGAAGGCTACACCTTC. V gene TRBV6-5 combines with J gene TRBJ1-2; D is possibly TRBD1 (6 bases). This CDR3 contains 11 residues. Germline V gene data show CDR1 as MNHEY and CDR2 as SVGAGI. V gave up 8 bases and J gave up 8 bases, with 12 bases separating them.

This clonotype was found a few times. The chain recombines TRBV11-1 with TRBJ2-1, with TRBD1 identical over 8 bases. Unmatched junction bases numbered 16, after V lost 6 bases and J lost 3 bases. This CDR3 has 18 residues. Germline V gives CDR1 SGHAT, CDR2 FQDESV (reference sequence). In DNA form, the CDR3 reads TGTGCCAGCAGACCACAGGGGGGACGGACCAACAACTACAATGAGCAGTTCTTC. Residues: CASRPQGGRTNNYNEQFF.

This clonotype appeared a few times. The chain employs TRBV5-5 and TRBJ1-1, with D unresolved. V lost 1 base, J lost 1 base, and 8 bases lay in between. Germline V lookup: CDR1 SGHKS, CDR2 YYEKEE (reference sequence). The CDR3 consists of 14 residues. CDR3 in amino acids: CASSLRPGNTEAFF. DNA for the CDR3: TGTGCCAGCAGCTTGCGTCCAGGGAACACTGAAGCTTTCTTT.

This clonotype was counted ten times or more. The V gene is TRBV7-6, the J gene TRBJ2-7; D might be TRBD2 (5 bases). The V end was cut by 4 bases, the J end by 4 bases, with 8 bases between. This CDR3 has 12 residues. Germline CDR1 reads SGHVS; CDR2 reads FNYEAQ. The DNA of the CDR3 is TGTGCCAGCAGCTCGGGGTTGTACGAGCAGTACTTC. Protein: CASSSGLYEQYF.

This chain uses TRBV29-1 with TRBJ1-1; possible D gene TRBD1, 5 bases. CDR1 and CDR2 from the germline V gene are SQVTM and ANQGSEA. The CDR3 contains 13 residues. Between the trimmed V and J ends, which lost 5 bases and 1 base, there was a span of 11 bases. The DNA of the CDR3 is TGCAGCGTTCGGGGCGGACGGAACACTGAAGCTTTCTTT. Translating gives CSVRGGRNTEAFF.

This clonotype has at least ten counts. The gene calls are TRBV5-1 and TRBJ2-1; unclear D gene. The CDR3 sequence is 13 residues long. Trimming pared 0 bases from V and 9 bases from J, leaving 10 bases between. The germline gives CDR1 SGHRS, CDR2 YFSETQ. CDR3 residues: CASSLAGLTEQFF. The CDR3 DNA follows: TGCGCCAGCAGCTTGGCTGGGTTAACTGAGCAGTTCTTC. The full variable domain, in which reference TRBV5-1 and TRBJ2-1 provide the parts outside the CDR3, is KAGVTQTPRYLIKTRGQQVTLSCSPISGHRSVSWYQQTPGQGLQFLFEYFSETQRNKGNFPGRFSGRQFSNSRSEMNVSTLELGDSALYLCASSLAGLTEQFFGPGTRLTVL.